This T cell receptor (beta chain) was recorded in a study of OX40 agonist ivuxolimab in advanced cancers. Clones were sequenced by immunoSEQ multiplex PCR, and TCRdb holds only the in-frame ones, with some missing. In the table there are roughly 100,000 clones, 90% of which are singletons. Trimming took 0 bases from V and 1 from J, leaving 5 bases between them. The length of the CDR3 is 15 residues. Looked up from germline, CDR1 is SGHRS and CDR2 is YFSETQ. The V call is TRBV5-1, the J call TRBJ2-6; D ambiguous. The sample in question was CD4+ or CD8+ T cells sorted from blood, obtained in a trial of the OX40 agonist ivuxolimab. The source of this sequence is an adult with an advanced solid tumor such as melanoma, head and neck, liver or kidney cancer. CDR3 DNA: TGCGCCAGCAGCTTGGAAGGTTCTGGGGCCAACGTCCTGACTTTC. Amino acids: CASSLEGSGANVLTF.